This TCR beta chain comes out of a study of Graves' ophthalmopathy and Graves' hyperthyroidism. Beta-chain TCR CDR3 regions were amplified from RNA transcripts. A first-round RT-PCR used HTBI primers, followed by a second-round multiplex PCR. TCRdb processed the multiplex PCR reads anew with MiXCR; each CDR3 protein has one entry. The profile covers 300,000 to 400,000 distinct CDR3 sequences, with about 18% appearing a single time and 2.4% taken by the ten largest. Germline CDR1 MNHEY, CDR2 SVGAGI. Deletions cut 0 bases from V and 8 bases from J, with 11 bases between. The CDR3 covers 15 residues. The source of this sequence is an adult woman with stable Graves' hyperthyroidism. Sequencing was done on a sample of peripheral blood. The chain joins TRBV6-5 to TRBJ1-6; TRBD1 might be the D (6 bases). The CDR3 sequence is CASSYSVQGDSPLHF. DNA for the CDR3: TGTGCCAGCAGTTACTCGGTACAGGGAGATTCACCCCTCCACTTT.